In this sample, the clone carrying this TCR beta chain turned up many times. At one end, the junction sequence differs from germline, possibly due to a read error. TCRdb recomputed calls from the RT-PCR reads with MiXCR, one row per CDR3 protein. The data hold roughly 230,000 distinct CDR3 sequences, with approximately 14% observed a single time. The source of the sample is a study of patients and donors after allogeneic stem cell transplantation. Germline CDR1 SGHVS, CDR2 FNYEAQ. The length of the CDR3 is 16 residues. The sample comprised blood, either unsorted or a sorted T cell fraction (not recorded which). The origin of this receptor is a human donor who was either an allogeneic HSCT recipient or a stem cell or donor lymphocyte infusion donor (not recorded which). It is not recorded whose cells these are; they may come from a transplant donor. The rearrangement joins TRBV7-6 to TRBJ2-3; 10 bases are shared with TRBD2. CDR3 region: CASSLVLAGGTDTLYF. In DNA, the CDR3 is TGTGCCAGCAGCTTAGTCTTAGCGGGAGGTACAGATACGCTGTATTTT.